The sequence of this T cell receptor (beta chain) was determined in a study of cytotoxic CD8 clonotypes in ibrutinib-treated CLL. Study-level background: The study included roughly 10 relapsed/refractory and 15 treatment-naive patients; roughly 18 had IGHV unmutated disease. A median 12 months of treatment, range 6 to 36, preceded the collection of response samples. Sequenced samples delivered averages of 200,000 to 300,000 productive templates and about 90,000 productive rearrangements. The study, taken as a whole, reports: Baseline clonality exceeded age-matched healthy donors and tracked circulating CD8+ T-cell counts.

The data were produced by immunoSEQ multiplex PCR, yet TCRdb's version contains in-frame clones alone and is incomplete. Of 250,000 to 350,000 clones listed, approximately 79% are singletons. This clone was counted between two and nine times. Its antigen is as yet unknown. The starting material was PBMCs, obtained at disease progression, from a patient treated with ibrutinib. This receptor was obtained from a human donor with chronic lymphocytic leukemia.

The CDR3: CAISERQGAGEQYF. CDR3 coding DNA: TGTGCCATCAGTGAAAGACAGGGGGCTGGAGAGCAGTACTTC. This sequence joins TRBV10-3 and TRBJ2-7, with 10 bases fitting TRBD1. V lost 3 bases, J lost 7 bases, and 6 bases stayed unmatched. CDR1 is ENHRY and CDR2 is SYGVKD in the germline V gene. This CDR3 spans 14 amino acids.